This entry is about one TCR beta chain. Its antigen remains unidentified. 60 Vbeta and 13 Jbeta primers were used in PCR. TCRdb's table, derived via immunoSEQ multiplex PCR, lists solely in-frame clones and lacks some. The data hold about 150,000 clones, with about 88% observed a single time. The data stem from a study of cytomegalovirus exposure and HLA in healthy donors. Germline CDR1 MNHNS, CDR2 SASEGT. The CDR3 totals 16 residues. V was clipped by 2 bases and J by 0 bases, with 11 bases between them. Study-wide points: Many donors carried some public TCRs, although rarity characterized most TCR sequences. Several of the most significant clusters appeared linked to common viral pathogens, based on a later analysis. Some V segments, TRBV6-2 and TRBV6-3 among them, were indistinguishable and were therefore excluded.

What was sequenced was PBMCs. J is TRBJ1-3 and V is TRBV6-1; D ambiguous. The clonotype comes from a woman under 30 in good health and CMV-seronegative. In DNA, the CDR3 is TGTGCCAGCAGTGAAAATCGGCAGGCCTCTGGAAACACCATATATTTT. The encoded protein is CASSENRQASGNTIYF.